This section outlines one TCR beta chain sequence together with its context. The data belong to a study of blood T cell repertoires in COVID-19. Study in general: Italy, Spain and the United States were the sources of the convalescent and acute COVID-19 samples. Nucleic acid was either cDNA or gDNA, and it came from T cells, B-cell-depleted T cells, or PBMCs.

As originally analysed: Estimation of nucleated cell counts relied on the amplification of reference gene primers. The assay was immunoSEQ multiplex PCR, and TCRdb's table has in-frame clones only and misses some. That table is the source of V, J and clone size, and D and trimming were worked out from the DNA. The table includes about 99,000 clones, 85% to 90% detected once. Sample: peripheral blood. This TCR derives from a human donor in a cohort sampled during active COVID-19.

CDR3 nucleotides: TGTGCCAGCAGTTACGGCAGGACACAAAGCTCCTACGAGCAGTACTTC. Translation gives CASSYGRTQSSYEQYF. The chain links TRBV6-5 to TRBJ2-7; perhaps TRBD1 as D (5 bases). CDR1 is MNHEY, CDR2 SVGAGI, per germline. V was pared by 2 bases and J by 0 bases, with 14 bases between. The CDR3 length is 16 residues.